Presented here are 7 T cell receptor beta chains from one specimen sequenced in a study of patients and donors after allogeneic stem cell transplantation. TCRdb ran MiXCR on the RT-PCR reads and lists one entry per CDR3 protein. Of about 200,000 distinct CDR3 sequences in the sample, around 40% are singletons; the top ten hold around a tenth. The source material was blood, either unsorted or a sorted T cell fraction (not recorded which). The receptors were sampled from a human donor who was either an allogeneic HSCT recipient or a stem cell or donor lymphocyte infusion donor (not recorded which). It is not recorded whose cells these are; they may come from a transplant donor.

The chain has TRBV12-3 or TRBV12-4 and TRBJ2-5; 10 bases align to TRBD1. The length of the CDR3 is 16 residues. V dropped 5 bases and J dropped 5; count of bases not matched to a gene: 11. The CDR3: CASSPARQGAGETQYF. The CDR3 DNA follows: TGTGCCAGCAGTCCCGCCCGACAGGGGGCAGGGGAGACCCAGTACTTC.

This clonotype was seen only a few times. The chain has TRBV5-1 and TRBJ2-1; D remains ambiguous. Trimming removed 1 base from V and 1 base from J, with 9 bases in between. Germline-derived CDR1 and CDR2 are SGHRS and YFSETQ. This CDR3 contains 15 residues. CDR3 nucleotides: TGCGCCAGCAGCTTGATGGACCCGTCCTACAATGAGCAGTTCTTC. Translating it yields CASSLMDPSYNEQFF.

The chain links TRBV5-1 to TRBJ2-3, with 9 positions matching TRBD2. The CDR3 runs to 17 residues. J gave up 3 bases and V 0 bases, and 8 bases lay outside the gene matches. Per germline, CDR1 SGHRS and CDR2 YFSETQ. The CDR3 nucleotides are TGCGCCAGCAGCTTGGACCCCAGCGGGGGGTATACAGATACGCAGTATTTT. Amino acid sequence: CASSLDPSGGYTDTQYF.

The rearrangement links TRBV5-1 to TRBJ2-7; maybe TRBD1 (6 bases). Trimming shortened V by 3 bases and J by 7 bases, and 14 bases separated the two germline ends. Germline V gene sequence: CDR1 SGHRS, CDR2 YFSETQ. The CDR3 totals 13 residues. This CDR3 reads CASSSNRVREQYF. The CDR3 region has the DNA TGCGCCAGCAGCTCAAACAGGGTGAGAGAGCAGTACTTC. Looking up the rest from reference TRBV5-1 and TRBJ2-7 gives the full variable domain: KAGVTQTPRYLIKTRGQQVTLSCSPISGHRSVSWYQQTPGQGLQFLFEYFSETQRNKGNFPGRFSGRQFSNSRSEMNVSTLELGDSALYLCASSSNRVREQYFGPGTRLTVT.

The chain links TRBV27 to TRBJ2-2; D remains unclear. This CDR3 has 13 residues. Germline V gives CDR1 MNHEY, CDR2 SMNVEV (reference sequence). V was trimmed by 0 bases and J by 7 bases, leaving 6 bases between them. DNA of the CDR3: TGTGCCAGCAGTTTATCGGTGCACGGGGAGCTGTTTTTT. Encoded protein: CASSLSVHGELFF.

This clonotype was detected only a few times. The chain employs TRBV10-3 and TRBJ2-1; TRBD2 aligns across 11 bases. The CDR3 has 16 residues. Per germline, CDR1 ENHRY and CDR2 SYGVKD. The junction had 11 bases not matched to a gene; V was cut back by 11 bases and J by 2 bases. CDR3 region: CASTAVAGGTYNEQFF. The CDR3 region has the DNA TGTGCCTCAACAGCCGTAGCGGGGGGGACCTACAATGAGCAGTTCTTC.

This clonotype was seen more than once but under ten times. The chain has TRBV25-1 and TRBJ1-5, with D possibly being TRBD1 (5 bases). Germline V gene sequence: CDR1 MGHDK, CDR2 SYGVNS. This CDR3 has 14 amino acids. The V end was cut by 3 bases, the J end by 7 bases, with 13 bases between. For the CDR3, the DNA is TGTGCCAGCAGTGAGGTGGGGCTGGAGCAGCCCCAGCATTTT. Translating gives CASSEVGLEQPQHF.